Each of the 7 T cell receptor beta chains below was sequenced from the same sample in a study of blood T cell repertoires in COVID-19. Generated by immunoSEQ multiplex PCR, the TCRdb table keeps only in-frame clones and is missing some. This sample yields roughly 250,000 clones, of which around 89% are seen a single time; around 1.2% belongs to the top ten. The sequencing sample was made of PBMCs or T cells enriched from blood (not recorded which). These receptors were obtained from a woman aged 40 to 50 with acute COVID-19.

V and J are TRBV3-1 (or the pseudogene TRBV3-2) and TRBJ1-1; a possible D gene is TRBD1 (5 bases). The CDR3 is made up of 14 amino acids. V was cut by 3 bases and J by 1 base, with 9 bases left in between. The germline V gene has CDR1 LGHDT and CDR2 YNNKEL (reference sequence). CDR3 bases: TGTGCCAGCAGCCAGGCGGGGGGGAACACTGAAGCTTTCTTT. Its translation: CASSQAGGNTEAFF.

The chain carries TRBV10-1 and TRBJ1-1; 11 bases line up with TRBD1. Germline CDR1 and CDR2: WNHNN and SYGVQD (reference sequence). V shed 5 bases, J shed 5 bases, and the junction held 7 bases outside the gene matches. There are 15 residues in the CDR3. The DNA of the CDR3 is TGCGCCAGCAGTCCCGGGACAGGGGGTAAGACTGAAGCTTTCTTT. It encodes CASSPGTGGKTEAFF.

The CDR3 nucleotides are TGTGCCAGCAGCAAACAGGCTAGCCCGACGAACACCGGGGAGCTGTTTTTT. Translating gives CASSKQASPTNTGELFF. The rearrangement joins TRBV21-1 to TRBJ2-2; the table's D call, TRBD2, was not checked against the DNA. TRBV21-1 is reported as a pseudogene. The CDR3 runs 17 residues.

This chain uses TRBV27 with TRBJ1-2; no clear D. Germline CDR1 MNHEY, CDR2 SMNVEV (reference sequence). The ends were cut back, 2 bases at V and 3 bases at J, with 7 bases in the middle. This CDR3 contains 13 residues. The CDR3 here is CASSLVPDYGYTF. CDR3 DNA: TGTGCCAGCAGTTTAGTTCCGGACTATGGCTACACCTTC.

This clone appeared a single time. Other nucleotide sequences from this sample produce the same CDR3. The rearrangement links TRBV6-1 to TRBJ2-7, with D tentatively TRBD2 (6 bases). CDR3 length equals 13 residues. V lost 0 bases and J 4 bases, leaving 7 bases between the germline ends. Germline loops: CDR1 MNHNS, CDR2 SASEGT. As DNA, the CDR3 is TGTGCCAGCAGTGAAGCGCGGGGATACGAGCAGTACTTC. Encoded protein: CASSEARGYEQYF.

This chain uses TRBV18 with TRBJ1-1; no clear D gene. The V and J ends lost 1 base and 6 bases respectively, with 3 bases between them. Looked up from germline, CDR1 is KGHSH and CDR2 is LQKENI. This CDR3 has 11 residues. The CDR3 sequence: CASSPLAEAFF. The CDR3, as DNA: TGTGCCAGCTCACCACTAGCTGAAGCTTTCTTT.

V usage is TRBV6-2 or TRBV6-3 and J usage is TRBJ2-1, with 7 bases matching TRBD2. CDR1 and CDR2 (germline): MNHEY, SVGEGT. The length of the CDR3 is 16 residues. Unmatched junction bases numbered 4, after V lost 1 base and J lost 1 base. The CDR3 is CASSYWEGESYNEQFF. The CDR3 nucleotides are TGTGCCAGCAGTTACTGGGAGGGTGAATCCTACAATGAGCAGTTCTTC.